These 10 T cell receptor beta chains were sequenced from one sample in a study of blood T cell repertoires in COVID-19. Data came from immunoSEQ multiplex PCR; TCRdb stores just in-frame clones and leaves some out. The sample comprises about 260,000 clones, roughly 79% of which are singletons, and 1.9% rests with the top ten. Sequences were obtained from peripheral blood. Source of these receptors: a woman at least 80 years old with acute or convalescent COVID-19.

The chain combines TRBV7-8 with TRBJ2-7; TRBD2 agrees at 8 bases. This CDR3 comprises 18 residues. V shed 4 bases and J 1 base; nucleotides not matched to a gene: 15. Germline-derived CDR1 and CDR2 are SGHVS and FQNEAQ. The CDR3 region is CASSSPPGLAGGSYEQYF. In DNA, the CDR3 is TGTGCCAGCAGCTCCCCCCCCGGGTTGGCGGGGGGTTCCTACGAGCAGTACTTC.

This clone is a singleton in its sample. This CDR3 reads CASSLERKNNSPLHF. The CDR3 bases are TGTGCCAGCAGCTTGGAGAGGAAAAATAATTCACCCCTCCACTTT. This sequence joins TRBV5-8 and TRBJ1-6; D is uncertain. Trimming removed 0 bases from V and 5 bases from J, with 9 bases in between. Germline-derived CDR1 and CDR2 are SGHTS and YDEGEE. The CDR3 contains 15 residues.

The J gene is TRBJ2-1, the V gene TRBV5-1; 13 bases match TRBD2. The V gene end was trimmed by 5 bases and the J gene end by 7 bases; junction bases not matched to a gene: 6. CDR3 size: 15 residues. Germline assignment: CDR1 SGHRS and CDR2 YFSETQ. The CDR3 loop is CASSQGLAGPNEQFF. CDR3 DNA: TGCGCCAGCAGTCAGGGACTAGCGGGACCAAATGAGCAGTTCTTC.

This clone was found once. V is TRBV6-2 or TRBV6-3 and J is TRBJ1-6; 7 bases are shared with TRBD1. The V gene end was trimmed by 4 bases and the J gene end by 5 bases; junction bases not matched to a gene: 5. Germline CDR1 and CDR2: MNHEY and SVGEGT. This CDR3 is built from 15 residues. The DNA for the CDR3 is TGTGCCAGCAGTTCCAGGGGGACCGATAATTCACCCCTCCACTTT. Protein: CASSSRGTDNSPLHF.

The V and J genes are TRBV4-2 and TRBJ2-3; 9 bases fit TRBD1. V lost 4 bases to trimming and J lost 3 bases; unmatched junction nucleotides: 2. The CDR3 spans 14 residues. Germline CDR1 LGHNA, CDR2 YNFKEQ. This chain's CDR3 is CASSLGTGTDTQYF. In DNA, the CDR3 is TGTGCCAGCAGCCTAGGGACAGGGACAGATACGCAGTATTTT.

The V call is TRBV24-1, the J call TRBJ2-2, with 8 bases that match TRBD1. The CDR3 runs 15 residues. Germline V CDR1 and CDR2: KGHDR, SFDVKD. Unmatched junction bases numbered 11, after V lost 9 bases and J lost 6 bases. The CDR3 nucleotides read TGTGCCACCGGTGGACAGGGCGGGAATTCCGGGGAGCTGTTTTTT. Its protein product is CATGGQGGNSGELFF.

The CDR3 nucleotides read TGTGCCAGCAGTTGGGGAGATGTAAACACCTTC. It specifies CASSWGDVNTF. The chain links TRBV12-3 or TRBV12-4 to TRBJ1-2; D is uncertain. The CDR3 is 11 amino acids. Trimming took 4 bases from V and 12 from J, leaving 12 bases between them.

The CDR3 region has the DNA TGTGCCAGCAGTGAGAGTAGCGGGGCTCACAATGAGCAGTTCTTC. Translated: CASSESSGAHNEQFF. The chain joins TRBV2 to TRBJ2-1, with 8 positions matching TRBD2. Germline CDR1 is SNHLY and CDR2 is FYNNEI. The CDR3 loop spans 15 amino acids. The J segment lost 5 bases and the V segment lost 3 bases, leaving 6 bases of the junction unmatched.

This clone was detected only once. The chain has TRBV7-2 and TRBJ1-2; D unclear. V lost 3 bases to trimming and J lost 7 bases, with 12 bases between them. The CDR3 runs 13 residues. Germline V CDR1 and CDR2: SGHTA, FQGNSA. The CDR3 loop is CASSLGQVIGYTF. Here the CDR3 DNA reads TGTGCCAGCAGCTTGGGCCAGGTCATTGGCTACACCTTC.

The chain is built from TRBV3-1 (or the pseudogene TRBV3-2) and TRBJ2-7; D not certain. The V gene lost 3 bases and the J gene lost 3 bases, with 9 bases spanning the gap. The length of the CDR3 is 13 residues. Germline V gives CDR1 LGHDT, CDR2 YNNKEL (reference sequence). The CDR3 DNA reads as TGTGCCAGCAGCCACCGAACGGGCTACGAGCAGTACTTC. Amino acid sequence: CASSHRTGYEQYF.